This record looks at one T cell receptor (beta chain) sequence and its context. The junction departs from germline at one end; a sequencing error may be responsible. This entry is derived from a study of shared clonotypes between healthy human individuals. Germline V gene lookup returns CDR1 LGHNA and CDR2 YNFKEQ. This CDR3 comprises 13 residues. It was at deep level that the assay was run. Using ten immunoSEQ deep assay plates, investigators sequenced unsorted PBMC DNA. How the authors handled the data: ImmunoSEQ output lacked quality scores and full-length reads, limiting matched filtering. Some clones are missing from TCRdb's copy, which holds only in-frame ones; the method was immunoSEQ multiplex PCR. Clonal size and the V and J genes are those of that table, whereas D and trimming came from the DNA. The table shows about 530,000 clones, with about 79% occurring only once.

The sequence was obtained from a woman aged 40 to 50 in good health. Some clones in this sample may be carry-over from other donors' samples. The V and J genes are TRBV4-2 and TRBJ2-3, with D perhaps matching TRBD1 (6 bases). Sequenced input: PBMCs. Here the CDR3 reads CASGQGGRDTQYF. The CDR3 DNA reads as TGTGCCAGCGGCCAAGGGGGACGAGATACGCAGTATTTT.